This T cell receptor beta chain comes out of a study of cytotoxic CD8 clonotypes in ibrutinib-treated CLL. Study summary: After median 68 months, roughly 14 stayed in remission, approximately 12 progressed; responses approximately 24 partial, 2 complete. Collecting the response samples happened after a median approximately twelve months of treatment, with a range of 6 to 36. Findings of the study overall: Investigators sampled sustained-remission and progressing patients at differing times.

Per germline, CDR1 SGHDT and CDR2 YYEEEE. This CDR3 is built from 14 residues. Remarks on this clone: Antigen: not known.

Genomic DNA (around 2 micrograms) was obtained from cryopreserved PBMCs for construction of TCR beta libraries. The method was immunoSEQ multiplex PCR; TCRdb's version includes in-frame clones alone and lacks a portion of them. The sample records approximately 150,000 clones, approximately 90% being singletons. The genes are TRBV5-6 and TRBJ2-5; 9 bases line up with TRBD2. The J call may not be correct, given that the DNA end is closer to TRBJ2-7. Sequencing was performed on PBMCs, taken at disease progression, from a patient treated with ibrutinib. The TCR sequence derives from a human donor with chronic lymphocytic leukemia. DNA for the CDR3: TGTGCCAGCAGCTTTAGCGGGAGCTCCTACGAGCAGTACTTC. Translating gives CASSFSGSSYEQYF.